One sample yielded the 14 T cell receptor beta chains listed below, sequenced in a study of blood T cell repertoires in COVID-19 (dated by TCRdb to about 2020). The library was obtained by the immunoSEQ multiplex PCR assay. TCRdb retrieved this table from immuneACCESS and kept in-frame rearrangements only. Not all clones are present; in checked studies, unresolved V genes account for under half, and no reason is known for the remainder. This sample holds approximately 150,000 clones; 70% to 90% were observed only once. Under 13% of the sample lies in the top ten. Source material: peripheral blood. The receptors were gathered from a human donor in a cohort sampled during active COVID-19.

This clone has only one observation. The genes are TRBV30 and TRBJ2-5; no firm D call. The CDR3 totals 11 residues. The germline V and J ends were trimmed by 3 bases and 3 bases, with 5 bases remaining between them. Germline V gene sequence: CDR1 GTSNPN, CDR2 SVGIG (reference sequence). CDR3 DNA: TGTGCCTGGAGGGCGGAAGAGACCCAGTACTTC. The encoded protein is CAWRAEETQYF.

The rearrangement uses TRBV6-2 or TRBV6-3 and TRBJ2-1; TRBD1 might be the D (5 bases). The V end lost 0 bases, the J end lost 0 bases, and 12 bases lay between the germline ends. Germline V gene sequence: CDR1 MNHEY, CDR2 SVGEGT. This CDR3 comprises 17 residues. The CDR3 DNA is TGTGCCAGCAGTTACTCACCCGACAGAAGCTCCTACAATGAGCAGTTCTTC. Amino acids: CASSYSPDRSSYNEQFF.

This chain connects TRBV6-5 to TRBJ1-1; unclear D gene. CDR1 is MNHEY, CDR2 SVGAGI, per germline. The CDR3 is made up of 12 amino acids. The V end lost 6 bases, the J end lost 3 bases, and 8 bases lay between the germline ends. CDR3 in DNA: TGTGCCAGCAGGGAGACGGACACTGAAGCTTTCTTT. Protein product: CASRETDTEAFF.

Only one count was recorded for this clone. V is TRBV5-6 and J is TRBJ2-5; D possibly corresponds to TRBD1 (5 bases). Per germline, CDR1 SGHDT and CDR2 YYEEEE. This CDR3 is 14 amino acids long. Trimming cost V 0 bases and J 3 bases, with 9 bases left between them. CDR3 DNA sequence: TGTGCCAGCAGCTTGGTTGGGGCTGAAGAGACCCAGTACTTC. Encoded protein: CASSLVGAEETQYF.

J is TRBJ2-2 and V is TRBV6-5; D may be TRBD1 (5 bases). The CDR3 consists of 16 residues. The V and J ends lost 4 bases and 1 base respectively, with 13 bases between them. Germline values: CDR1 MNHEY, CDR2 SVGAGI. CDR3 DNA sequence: TGTGCCAGCAGTTCGCGAGCAGGGCGGAACACCGGGGAGCTGTTTTTT. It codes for CASSSRAGRNTGELFF.

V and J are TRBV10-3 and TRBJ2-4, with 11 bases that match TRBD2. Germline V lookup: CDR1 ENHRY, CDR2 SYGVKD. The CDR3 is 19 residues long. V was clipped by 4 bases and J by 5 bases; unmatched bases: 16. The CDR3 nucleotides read TGTGCCATCAGTGCTGGTAGCGGGAGGGCCAGGCGGTCCCAAAACATTCAGTACTTC. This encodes CAISAGSGRARRSQNIQYF.

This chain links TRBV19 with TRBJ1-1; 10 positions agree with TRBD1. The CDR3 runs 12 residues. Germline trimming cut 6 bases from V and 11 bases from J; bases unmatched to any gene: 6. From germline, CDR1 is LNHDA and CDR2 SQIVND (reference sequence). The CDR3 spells CASSWGTGEAFF. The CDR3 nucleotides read TGTGCCAGTAGCTGGGGGACAGGGGAGGCTTTCTTT.

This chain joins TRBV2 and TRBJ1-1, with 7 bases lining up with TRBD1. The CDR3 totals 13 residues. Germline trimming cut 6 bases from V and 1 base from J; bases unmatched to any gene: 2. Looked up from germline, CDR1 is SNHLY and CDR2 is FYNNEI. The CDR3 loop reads CASRDRTNTEAFF. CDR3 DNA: TGTGCCAGCAGGGACAGGACGAACACTGAAGCTTTCTTT.

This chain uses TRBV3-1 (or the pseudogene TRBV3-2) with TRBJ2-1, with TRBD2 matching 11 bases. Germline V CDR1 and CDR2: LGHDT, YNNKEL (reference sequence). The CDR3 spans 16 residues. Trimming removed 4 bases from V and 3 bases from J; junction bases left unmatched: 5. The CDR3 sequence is CASSRLAGRNYNEQFF. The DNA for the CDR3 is TGTGCCAGCAGCCGACTAGCGGGACGAAACTACAATGAGCAGTTCTTC.

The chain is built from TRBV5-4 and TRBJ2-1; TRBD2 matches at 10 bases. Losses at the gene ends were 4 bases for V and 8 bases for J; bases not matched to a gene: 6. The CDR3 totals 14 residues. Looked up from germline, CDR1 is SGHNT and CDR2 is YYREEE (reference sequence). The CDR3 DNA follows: TGTGCCAGCAGCCCTAGCGGGAGTCGGGATGAGCAGTTCTTC. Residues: CASSPSGSRDEQFF.

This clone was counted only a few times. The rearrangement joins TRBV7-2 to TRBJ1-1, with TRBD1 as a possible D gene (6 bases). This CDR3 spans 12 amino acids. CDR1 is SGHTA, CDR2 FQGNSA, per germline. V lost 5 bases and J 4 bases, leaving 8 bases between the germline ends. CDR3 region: CASSAGVTEAFF. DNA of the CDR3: TGTGCCAGCAGCGCAGGGGTCACTGAAGCTTTCTTT.

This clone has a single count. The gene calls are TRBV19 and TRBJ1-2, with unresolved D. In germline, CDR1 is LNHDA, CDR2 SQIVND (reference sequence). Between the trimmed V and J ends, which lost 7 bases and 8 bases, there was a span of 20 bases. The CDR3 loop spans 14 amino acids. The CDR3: CASIPRGETSGYTF. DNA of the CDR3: TGTGCCAGTATCCCCCGTGGGGAGACTTCGGGCTACACCTTC.

CDR3 in DNA: TGTGCCAGCAGTGATAGAGGGATCCCCGGGGAGCTGTTTTTT. Translating it yields CASSDRGIPGELFF. V gene TRBV6-6 combines with J gene TRBJ2-2, with D perhaps matching TRBD2 (5 bases). This CDR3 spans 14 amino acids. With 5 bases removed from V and 6 bases from J, the gap between germline ends came to 13 bases. Germline V gene sequence: CDR1 MNHNY, CDR2 SVGAGI (reference sequence).

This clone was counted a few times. The CDR3 DNA sequence: TGTGCCAGCAGCTTGACAGATTTCTATGGCTACACCTTC. Its translation is CASSLTDFYGYTF. This chain connects TRBV5-6 to TRBJ1-2; no reliable D call. V dropped 1 base and J dropped 4 bases, with 8 bases sitting between them. The CDR3 spans 13 residues. Germline CDR1 and CDR2: SGHDT and YYEEEE.